Detailed here is one TCR beta chain. Antigen specificity is unknown. Generated by immunoSEQ multiplex PCR, the TCRdb table keeps only in-frame clones and is missing some. The repertoire consists of 60,000 to 65,000 clones, with 88% occurring once and the leading ten covering 11% to 15%. This sample was taken from a study of PD-1 blockade in mismatch repair-deficient tumors. For the study at large: Enrolled 2013-2016, patients had progressing, pretreated mismatch repair-deficient cancers of about a dozen types. The study's findings and limits: Rapid post-treatment expansion, then contraction, generally preceding radiologic response, marked tumor-resident clones.

Germline trimming cut 2 bases from V and 2 bases from J; bases unmatched to any gene: 3. CDR1 is SGHAT, CDR2 FQNNGV, per germline. The CDR3 length is 14 residues. All patients were mismatch repair deficient, assessed by either PCR or immunohistochemistry. Sequenced here: peripheral blood, sampled 52 weeks after starting pembrolizumab. V and J are TRBV11-2 and TRBJ2-7; 7 bases are a match to TRBD2. The TCR sequence derives from an adult with mismatch repair-deficient cancer. The chain's CDR3 is CASSLQRGTYEQYF. In nucleotides, the CDR3 is TGTGCCAGCAGCTTACAGCGGGGTACCTACGAGCAGTACTTC.